The clone carrying this TCR beta chain occurred many times. The data originate from a study of spatial heterogeneity in lung cancer. Study as a whole: Where available, sequencing covered follow-up PBMC samples, taken at a median of roughly two years after resection. The average appearance count of each unique TCR and UMI combination in raw reads was more than nine.

TCRdb re-called the 5' RACE reads with MiXCR, one entry per CDR3 protein. This repertoire shows some 120,000 distinct CDR3 sequences, 12% found once; its top ten account for approximately 15%. As to time point: blood at routine non-recurrence follow-up after resection. Unsorted samples of tumor, nontumor lung or frozen PBMC had their whole RNA sequenced. The source was PBMCs, collected at follow-up. The sequence was collected from a male donor with early-stage non-small cell lung cancer.

The CDR3 sequence is CASSLMLGLYEQYF. In DNA, the CDR3 is TGCGCCAGCAGCTTGATGCTAGGACTCTACGAGCAGTACTTC. The chain combines TRBV5-1 with TRBJ2-7; maybe TRBD2 (5 bases). The germline V gene has CDR1 SGHRS and CDR2 YFSETQ. V gave up 1 base and J gave up 3 bases, with 11 bases separating them. This CDR3 has 14 amino acids.